Listed here is a single T cell receptor (beta chain). The specificity of this receptor is unknown. No base qualities exist here, and no much larger clone lies one base off it. The germline V gene encodes CDR1 SGHTS and CDR2 YDEGEE. V loses 0 bases of germline sequence and J loses 5 bases, and the interval between the two ends is 12 bases. The CDR3 measures 15 amino acids from cysteine to phenylalanine. Here the CDR3 DNA is all that survives: 45 bases in frame from base 1. The data derive from a study of blood T cell repertoires in COVID-19 (dated by TCRdb to about 2020). With respect to the entire study: Samples from collaborators originated in the United States, Italy and Spain and spanned both the acute and convalescent phases of COVID-19. The material from the prospective study consisted of cDNA or gDNA derived from T cells, B-cell-depleted T cells, or PBMCs. Subjects who had been exposed to COVID-19, were actively infected with it, or had recovered from it provided the deeply sampled blood TCRbeta repertoires that made up the dataset. The repertoires were released in a freely available public database intended as a resource for research on the immune response to SARS-CoV-2. Samples were obtained from the ongoing ImmuneRACE study (first 160 participants) and from about 1,300 subjects provided by 6 global collaborators. A de-identified subject ID, COVID-19 status, age in years and sex were almost always included in the sample metadata. Where available, HLA class I and class II types were taken from metadata supplied by the sample provider and were not determined by assay-based typing. What the work shows at the level of the full study, not this receptor alone: Clinical and demographic metadata were provided uncurated, with the amount varying by source and participant.

TCRbeta CDR3 regions were amplified from genomic DNA by means of the immunoSEQ Assay, a bias-controlled multiplex PCR. The authors processed their data as follows. Nucleated cell counts per sample were estimated from amplification of reference gene primers within the assay. To quantify the absolute abundance of each unique TCRbeta CDR3 rearrangement, sequence reads were collapsed and filtered. For each sample, productive Simpson clonality was calculated by taking the square root of Simpson's diversity index across productive rearrangements. This immuneACCESS table, as held by TCRdb, lists in-frame sequences with V and J called but not all clones. Of the missing ones, under half trace to an unresolved V gene in checked studies; the others have no known cause. V, J and clone size derive from that table, while D and trimming were established from the DNA sequence. The table for this sample lists 120,000 or so clones; roughly 80% of them were counted only once. Over 4.5% of the sample belongs to the ten largest clones.

Each collaborating institution followed its own protocols to collect whole blood in K2EDTA tubes. Collaborator samples were shipped for TCRbeta analysis as frozen whole blood, isolated PBMCs, or DNA extracted from either sample type. The chain uses TRBV5-8 and TRBJ1-5; a confident D gene designation cannot be given. The TCR comes from a man between 60 and 75 years old with acute or convalescent COVID-19. Sequencing was done on a sample of peripheral blood. The encoded CDR3 is CASSLDGGSYQPQHF. The DNA is as follows: TGTGCCAGCAGCTTGGATGGCGGTTCCTATCAGCCCCAGCATTTT.